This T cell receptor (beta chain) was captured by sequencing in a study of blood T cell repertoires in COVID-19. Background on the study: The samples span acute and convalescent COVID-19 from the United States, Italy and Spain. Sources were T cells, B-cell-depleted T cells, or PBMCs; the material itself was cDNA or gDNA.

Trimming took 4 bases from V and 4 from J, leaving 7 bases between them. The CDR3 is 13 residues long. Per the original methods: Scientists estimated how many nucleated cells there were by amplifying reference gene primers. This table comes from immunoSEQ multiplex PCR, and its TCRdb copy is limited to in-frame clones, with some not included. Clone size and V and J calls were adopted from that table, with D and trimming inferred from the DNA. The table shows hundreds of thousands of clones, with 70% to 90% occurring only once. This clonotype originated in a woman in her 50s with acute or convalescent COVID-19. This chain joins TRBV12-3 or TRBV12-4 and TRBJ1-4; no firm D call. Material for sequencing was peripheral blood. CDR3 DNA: TGTGCCAGCAGTTCGCAGTTTAATGAAAAACTGTTTTTT. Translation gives CASSSQFNEKLFF.